This TCR beta chain stems from a study of T-cell reconstitution after alpha-beta-depleted transplantation in children. Study results and caveats: About two months after transplant, alpha-beta T cells reportedly came from several hundred expanded graft clones. High day-60 TCRbeta diversity in some patients came from surviving recipient T cells and thymic progenitors. When one year had passed after transplant, most T-cell counts and diversity came from newly produced T cells.

The CDR3 runs to 14 residues. V shed 5 bases and J shed 0 bases, with 11 bases lying between them. CDR1 is SGHRS, CDR2 YFSETQ, per germline. Unique molecular identifiers were incorporated into the prepared TCRbeta library. In TCRdb, the PCR reads were re-called with MiXCR into one record per CDR3 protein. The sample has 450,000 to 600,000 distinct CDR3 sequences, approximately 12% seen once. Concerning this clonotype itself: Its antigen is unknown.

This specimen was PBMCs, mostly from graft donor cells, taken 360 days after TCRalphabeta/CD19-depleted stem cell transplant. This sequence originates from a male patient aged 10 to 17 who had a stem cell transplant for acute myeloid leukemia, so the T cells may come from the graft donor. J is TRBJ1-1 and V is TRBV5-1; D not resolved. The CDR3 region has the DNA TGCGCCAGCAGTCGGGCAGAAATGAACACTGAAGCTTTCTTT. Residues: CASSRAEMNTEAFF. The full variable domain, its missing parts supplied by reference TRBV5-1 and TRBJ1-1, is KAGVTQTPRYLIKTRGQQVTLSCSPISGHRSVSWYQQTPGQGLQFLFEYFSETQRNKGNFPGRFSGRQFSNSRSEMNVSTLELGDSALYLCASSRAEMNTEAFFGQGTRLTVV.